This T cell receptor (beta chain) was found in a study of blood T cell repertoires in COVID-19. The CDR3 consists of 19 residues. Germline loops: CDR1 KGHSH, CDR2 LQKENI. J lost 0 bases, V lost 1 base, and 10 bases had no gene match. Per the original data handling: Estimates of nucleated cell counts were drawn from the amplification of reference gene primers. Profiling relied on immunoSEQ multiplex PCR, and the TCRdb table lists in-frame clones only, not all of them. That table is the source of V, J and clone size, and D and trimming were worked out from the DNA. The repertoire includes 30,000 to 45,000 clones, 70% to 90% of them detected once, and roughly 32% sits in the top ten.

The genes are TRBV18 and TRBJ2-5, with 11 bases aligning to TRBD2. This TCR came from a man between 65 and 79 years old with active COVID-19. The sequencing sample was made of peripheral blood. The CDR3 region is CASSPLLYFSGGDQETQYF. CDR3 DNA sequence: TGTGCCAGCTCACCACTACTCTACTTTAGCGGGGGGGACCAAGAGACCCAGTACTTC.